Following are 21 T cell receptor beta chains from one sample sequenced in a study of cytomegalovirus exposure and HLA in healthy donors. Primers: 60 Vbeta forward and 13 Jbeta reverse. This table comes from immunoSEQ multiplex PCR, and its TCRdb copy is limited to in-frame clones, with some not included. This repertoire shows about 94,000 clones, about 74% found once; its top ten account for 3.7%. What was sequenced was PBMCs. These receptors came from a man aged 30 to 45 in good health and CMV-seronegative.

The CDR3 is CASSYPGLAGVEQFF. In nucleotides, the CDR3 is TGTGCCAGCAGTTACCCCGGACTAGCGGGAGTTGAGCAGTTCTTC. This chain joins TRBV6-5 and TRBJ2-1; 13 bases map to TRBD2. Germline-derived CDR1 and CDR2 are MNHEY and SVGAGI. The trim removed 2 bases at V and 9 bases at J, leaving 4 bases unmatched. CDR3 length equals 15 residues.

Regarding this clone: Sequence at one end of the junction differs from germline and may be a read error. V and J are TRBV7-9 and TRBJ1-3, with TRBD1 as a possible D gene (5 bases). The CDR3 spans 15 residues. CDR1 is SEHNR, CDR2 FQNEAQ, per germline (reference sequence). The CDR3 region has the DNA TGTTCCAGCAGCCAACCGACAGTCTCTGGAAACACCATATATTTT. This encodes CSSSQPTVSGNTIYF.

This clone has only a few counts. The chain links TRBV7-8 to TRBJ2-7, with D possibly matching TRBD2 (6 bases). This CDR3 has 15 residues. CDR1 and CDR2 from the germline V gene are SGHVS and FQNEAQ. Trimming removed 1 base at V and 2 bases at J, with 12 bases between. CDR3 sequence (DNA): TGTGCCAGCAGCTTAGGTCGAGCGGGCACCTACGAGCAGTACTTC. Its protein is CASSLGRAGTYEQYF.

This chain connects TRBV11-2 to TRBJ1-1; D gene uncertain. This CDR3 is 17 amino acids long. Germline CDR1 and CDR2: SGHAT and FQNNGV. V gave up 1 base and J gave up 3 bases, with 18 bases separating them. The CDR3 sequence: CASSLGGIRKRDTEAFF. The CDR3 region has the DNA TGTGCCAGCAGCTTAGGGGGTATAAGGAAGCGGGACACTGAAGCTTTCTTT. The complete variable domain, with remaining parts taken from reference TRBV11-2 and TRBJ1-1, reads EAGVAQSPRYKIIEKRQSVAFWCNPISGHATLYWYQQILGQGPKLLIQFQNNGVVDDSQLPKDRFSAERLKGVDSTLKIQPAKLEDSAVYLCASSLGGIRKRDTEAFFGQGTRLTVV.

The V gene is TRBV6-6, the J gene TRBJ2-5, with a weak D call TRBD2 (6 bases). Germline CDR1 reads MNHNY; CDR2 reads SVGAGI (reference sequence). Trimming pared 2 bases from V and 2 bases from J, leaving 9 bases between. CDR3 length: 14 amino acids. The CDR3 protein is CASSYVAAQETQYF. CDR3 in DNA: TGTGCCAGCAGTTACGTAGCGGCACAAGAGACCCAGTACTTC.

The chain employs TRBV13 and TRBJ2-7, with 7 bases lining up with TRBD1. The germline V gene has CDR1 PRHDT and CDR2 FYEKMQ (reference sequence). The junction had 6 bases not matched to a gene; V was cut back by 5 bases and J by 2 bases. CDR3 length: 14 amino acids. The CDR3 loop is CASSMRQGTYEQYF. For the CDR3, the DNA is TGTGCCAGCAGCATGAGACAGGGAACCTACGAGCAGTACTTC.

V is TRBV7-2 and J is TRBJ1-2; D ambiguous. Germline values: CDR1 SGHTA, CDR2 FQGNSA. The V end was cut by 2 bases, the J end by 10 bases, with 11 bases between. The CDR3 extends over 12 amino acids. This CDR3 reads CASSLQAANYTF. The CDR3 DNA reads TGTGCCAGCAGCTTACAGGCCGCGAACTACACCTTC.

This CDR3 reads CATSQTGGGLSEQYF. The CDR3 DNA reads TGTGCCACCAGCCAAACTGGCGGGGGATTAAGCGAGCAGTACTTC. The chain couples TRBV15 to TRBJ2-7; TRBD2 agrees at 7 bases. From germline, CDR1 is LNHNV and CDR2 YYDKDF (reference sequence). V shed 5 bases and J 6 bases; nucleotides not matched to a gene: 13. The CDR3 runs 15 residues. The full variable domain, completed using reference TRBV15 and TRBJ2-7, is DAMVIQNPRYQVTQFGKPVTLSCSQTLNHNVMYWYQQKSSQAPKLLFHYYDKDFNNEADTPDNFQSRRPNTSFCFLDIRSPGLGDTAMYLCATSQTGGGLSEQYFGPGTRLTVT.

The chain couples TRBV29-1 to TRBJ1-1; TRBD1 is a possible D gene (6 bases). This CDR3 spans 14 amino acids. V lost 5 bases and J lost 2, with 15 bases in between. Germline lookup yields CDR1 SQVTM and CDR2 ANQGSEA. The CDR3 DNA sequence: TGCAGCGTTAATAAACAGGGAACCAACACTGAAGCTTTCTTT. Translation: CSVNKQGTNTEAFF. The full variable domain, its missing parts supplied by reference TRBV29-1 and TRBJ1-1, is SAVISQKPSRDICQRGTSLTIQCQVDSQVTMMFWYRQQPGQSLTLIATANQGSEATYESGFVIDKFPISRPNLTFSTLTVSNMSPEDSSIYLCSVNKQGTNTEAFFGQGTRLTVV.

The CDR3 here is CASSTSGSIRDTQYF. CDR3 bases: TGTGCCAGCAGTACTAGCGGGAGCATAAGAGATACGCAGTATTTT. The chain employs TRBV28 and TRBJ2-3; 11 nucleotides match TRBD2. CDR1 is MDHEN and CDR2 is SYDVKM in the germline V gene. J lost 5 bases, V lost 5 bases, and 6 bases had no gene match. This CDR3 is 15 amino acids long.

V usage is TRBV6-5 and J usage is TRBJ1-2, with D tentatively TRBD1 (5 bases). The CDR3 is made up of 13 amino acids. V shed 5 bases and J shed 3 bases, with 10 bases lying between them. Germline CDR1 MNHEY, CDR2 SVGAGI. The CDR3 sequence is CASSRTGDYGYTF. CDR3 bases: TGTGCCAGCAGTCGGACGGGGGACTATGGCTACACCTTC.

The genes are TRBV15 and TRBJ1-5; unclear D gene. Trimming removed 3 bases at V and 0 bases at J, with 12 bases between. Per germline, CDR1 LNHNV and CDR2 YYDKDF (reference sequence). The CDR3 is made up of 16 amino acids. In nucleotides, the CDR3 is TGTGCCACCAGCAGTGCGGCAGTCGATAGCAATCAGCCCCAGCATTTT. The encoded protein is CATSSAAVDSNQPQHF. The full variable domain, its missing parts supplied by reference TRBV15 and TRBJ1-5, is DAMVIQNPRYQVTQFGKPVTLSCSQTLNHNVMYWYQQKSSQAPKLLFHYYDKDFNNEADTPDNFQSRRPNTSFCFLDIRSPGLGDTAMYLCATSSAAVDSNQPQHFGDGTRLSIL.

This clone was detected a few times. The V call is TRBV4-2, the J call TRBJ2-2; 13 nucleotides agree with TRBD2. J was trimmed by 4 bases and V by 4 bases; bases with no gene match: 9. The CDR3 is made up of 18 amino acids. Germline assignment: CDR1 LGHNA and CDR2 YNFKEQ. The CDR3 region has the DNA TGTGCCAGCAGCCGCGGGCCGGGACTAGCGGGACTCACCGGGGAGCTGTTTTTT. Amino acid sequence: CASSRGPGLAGLTGELFF.

This chain uses TRBV7-2 with TRBJ1-5, with 11 nucleotides matching TRBD1. The trim removed 5 bases at V and 6 bases at J, leaving 6 bases unmatched. CDR1 and CDR2 (germline): SGHTA, FQGNSA. This CDR3 has 15 residues. The CDR3 reads CASSQSGTGGQPQHF. DNA of the CDR3: TGTGCCAGCAGCCAGTCCGGGACAGGGGGTCAGCCCCAGCATTTT.

This clone occurred a few times. V and J are TRBV9 and TRBJ1-2; perhaps TRBD1 as D (6 bases). The CDR3 loop spans 17 amino acids. Germline loops: CDR1 SGDLS, CDR2 YYNGEE. The V and J ends lost 3 bases and 0 bases respectively, with 18 bases between them. The CDR3 loop is CASSEATGPTTNYGYTF. Written as DNA, the CDR3 is TGTGCCAGCAGCGAGGCCACAGGGCCGACAACTAACTATGGCTACACCTTC. Full variable domain (rest looked up from reference TRBV9 and TRBJ1-2): DSGVTQTPKHLITATGQRVTLRCSPRSGDLSVYWYQQSLDQGLQFLIQYYNGEERAKGNILERFSAQQFPDLHSELNLSSLELGDSALYFCASSEATGPTTNYGYTFGSGTRLTVV.

The rearrangement links TRBV5-4 to TRBJ1-2; D gene unclear. The CDR3 has 14 residues. Germline V lookup: CDR1 SGHNT, CDR2 YYREEE (reference sequence). The germline V and J ends were trimmed by 4 bases and 9 bases, with 19 bases remaining between them. CDR3 sequence (DNA): TGTGCCAGCAGCCCCCCACGGAGTACTGGTAGCTACACCTTC. The encoded protein is CASSPPRSTGSYTF. Filled out from reference TRBV5-4 and TRBJ1-2, the complete variable domain reads ETGVTQSPTHLIKTRGQQVTLRCSSQSGHNTVSWYQQALGQGPQFIFQYYREEENGRGNFPPRFSGLQFPNYSSELNVNALELDDSALYLCASSPPRSTGSYTFGSGTRLTVV.

Notes on this clone: One junction end disagrees with the germline gene, perhaps due to a read error. V is TRBV7-9 and J is TRBJ2-6, with D tentatively TRBD1 (6 bases). This CDR3 has 18 amino acids. Germline lookup yields CDR1 SEHNR and CDR2 FQNEAQ (reference sequence). The CDR3 nucleotides read TGTTCCAGCAGCTTAGGGACACTCCGGCGGTCTGGGGCCAACGTCCTGACTTTC. Its translation: CSSSLGTLRRSGANVLTF.

This CDR3 reads CASSLDRVPGKTQYF. CDR3 DNA sequence: TGTGCCAGCAGCTTAGACCGGGTCCCAGGGAAAACGCAGTATTTT. V and J are TRBV7-2 and TRBJ2-3; the D gene is possibly TRBD1 (5 bases). The CDR3 length is 15 residues. The germline CDR1 and CDR2 sequences are SGHTA and FQGNSA. Trimming took off 1 base at V and 9 bases at J, with 17 bases between the two ends.

This clone showed up just a few times. The genes are TRBV11-3 and TRBJ2-1; maybe TRBD2 (7 bases). Germline V CDR1 and CDR2: SGHNT, YENEEA. CDR3 length equals 15 residues. V lost 1 base and J 4 bases, leaving 11 bases between the germline ends. DNA for the CDR3: TGTGCCAGCAGCTTAGCGGGGGGCATATACAATGAGCAGTTCTTC. Protein: CASSLAGGIYNEQFF.

The genes are TRBV4-2 and TRBJ2-3, with 7 bases identical to TRBD2. The V gene end was trimmed by 2 bases and the J gene end by 2 bases; junction bases not matched to a gene: 1. The CDR3 is 14 amino acids. Per germline, CDR1 LGHNA and CDR2 YNFKEQ. DNA of the CDR3: TGTGCCAGCAGCCAAAGGGACTACACAGATACGCAGTATTTT. Its protein product is CASSQRDYTDTQYF.

The chain combines TRBV6-1 with TRBJ1-2; TRBD1 is a possible D gene (5 bases). The CDR3 has 14 residues. Between the trimmed V and J ends, which lost 4 bases and 5 bases, there was a span of 14 bases. CDR1 and CDR2 (germline): MNHNS, SASEGT. The CDR3 DNA follows: TGTGCCAGCAGTGCCCGGGGGGGATCTTATGGCTACACCTTC. Translation: CASSARGGSYGYTF.